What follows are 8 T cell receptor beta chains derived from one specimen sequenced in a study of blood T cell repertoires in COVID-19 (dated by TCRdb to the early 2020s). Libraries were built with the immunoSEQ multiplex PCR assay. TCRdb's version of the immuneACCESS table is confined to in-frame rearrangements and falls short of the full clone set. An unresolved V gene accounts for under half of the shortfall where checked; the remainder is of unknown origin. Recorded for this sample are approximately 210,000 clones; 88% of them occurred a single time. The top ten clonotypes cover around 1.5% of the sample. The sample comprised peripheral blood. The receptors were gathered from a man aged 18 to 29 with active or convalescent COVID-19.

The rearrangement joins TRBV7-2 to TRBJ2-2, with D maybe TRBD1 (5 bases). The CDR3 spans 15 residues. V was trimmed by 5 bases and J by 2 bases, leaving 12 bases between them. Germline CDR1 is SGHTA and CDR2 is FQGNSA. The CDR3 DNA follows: TGTGCCAGCAGCCTAACACAGGCTAACACCGGGGAGCTGTTTTTT. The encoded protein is CASSLTQANTGELFF.

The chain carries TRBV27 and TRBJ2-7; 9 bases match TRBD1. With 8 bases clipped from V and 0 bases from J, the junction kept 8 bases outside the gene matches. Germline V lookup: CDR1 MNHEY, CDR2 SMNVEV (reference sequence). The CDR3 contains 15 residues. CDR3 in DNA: TGTGCCAGCTCGAAATACAGGGGGCGCTCCTACGAGCAGTACTTC. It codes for CASSKYRGRSYEQYF.

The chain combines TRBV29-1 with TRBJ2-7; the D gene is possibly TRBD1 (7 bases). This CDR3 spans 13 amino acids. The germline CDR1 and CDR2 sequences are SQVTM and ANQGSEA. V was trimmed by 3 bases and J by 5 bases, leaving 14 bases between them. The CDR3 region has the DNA TGCAGCGTTGACCGGGGCGGGACAGACGAGCAGTACTTC. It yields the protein CSVDRGGTDEQYF.

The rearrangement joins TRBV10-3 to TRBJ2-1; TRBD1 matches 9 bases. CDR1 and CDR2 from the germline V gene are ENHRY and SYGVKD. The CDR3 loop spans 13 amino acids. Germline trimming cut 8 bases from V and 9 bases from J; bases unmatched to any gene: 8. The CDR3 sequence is CAIGFGTGTEQFF. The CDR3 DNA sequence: TGTGCCATCGGCTTCGGGACAGGGACTGAGCAGTTCTTC.

The CDR3: CASRGLEQRDEFF. In DNA, the CDR3 is TGCGCCAGCAGGGGACTCGAGCAGCGAGACGAGTTCTTC. The V call is TRBV5-1, the J call TRBJ2-1; perhaps TRBD2 as D (6 bases). V lost 5 bases and J lost 14, with 20 bases in between. The germline V gene encodes CDR1 SGHRS and CDR2 YFSETQ. The CDR3 contains 13 residues.

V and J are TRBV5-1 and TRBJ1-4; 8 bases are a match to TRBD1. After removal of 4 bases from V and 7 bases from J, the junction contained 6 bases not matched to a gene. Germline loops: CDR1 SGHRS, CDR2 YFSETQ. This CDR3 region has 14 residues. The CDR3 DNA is TGCGCCAGCAGCCAGGGACAGGAGCCTGAAAAACTGTTTTTT. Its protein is CASSQGQEPEKLFF.

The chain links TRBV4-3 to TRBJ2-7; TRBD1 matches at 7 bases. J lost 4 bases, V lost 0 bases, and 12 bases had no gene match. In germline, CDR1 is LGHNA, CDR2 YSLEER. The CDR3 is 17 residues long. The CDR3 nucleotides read TGCGCCAGCAGCCAAGATCGATCCGGGACAGCAATATACGAGCAGTACTTC. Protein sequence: CASSQDRSGTAIYEQYF.

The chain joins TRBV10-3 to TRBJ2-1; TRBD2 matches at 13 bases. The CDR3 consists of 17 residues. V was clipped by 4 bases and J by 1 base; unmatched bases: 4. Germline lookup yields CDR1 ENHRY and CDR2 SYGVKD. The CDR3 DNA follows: TGTGCCATCAGTGGCGGACTAGCGGGAGTTTCCTACAATGAGCAGTTCTTC. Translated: CAISGGLAGVSYNEQFF.